Following are 3 T cell receptor beta chains from one sample sequenced in a study of shared clonotypes between healthy human individuals. Some clones are missing from TCRdb's copy, which holds only in-frame ones; the method was immunoSEQ multiplex PCR. There are about 1,900,000 clones in the sample; around 96% occur only once, and around 1% lies in the top ten. Naive CD8 populations comprised CD45RO-negative cells positively selected for CCR7, excluding terminally differentiated effector memory CD45RA+ cells. The sequenced sample consisted of naive CD8+ T cells sorted from blood. The receptors here all came from a man aged 18 to 35 in good health.

This clone came up once. This chain uses TRBV29-1 with TRBJ2-1, with 12 positions matching TRBD2. V lost 7 bases to trimming and J lost 0 bases; unmatched junction nucleotides: 4. The CDR3 totals 15 residues. The V gene's germline CDR1 is SQVTM and CDR2 ANQGSEA. DNA of the CDR3: TGCAGCGCTACGACTAGCGGGAGCTCCTACAATGAGCAGTTCTTC. Translating it yields CSATTSGSSYNEQFF.

The rearrangement links TRBV30 to TRBJ2-1; D is unclear. There are 11 residues in the CDR3. Trimming removed 3 bases from V and 7 bases from J, with 7 bases in between. Per germline, CDR1 GTSNPN and CDR2 SVGIG (reference sequence). CDR3 amino acids: CAWRMLNEQFF. CDR3 bases: TGTGCCTGGAGAATGTTGAATGAGCAGTTCTTC.

This clone turned up a few times. The sample holds other DNA sequences that translate to the same CDR3. The gene calls are TRBV19 and TRBJ1-2, with a weak D call TRBD1 (5 bases). Germline-derived CDR1 and CDR2 are LNHDA and SQIVND (reference sequence). CDR3 length: 14 amino acids. V shed 2 bases and J shed 5 bases, with 12 bases lying between them. DNA of the CDR3: TGTGCCAGTAGTATACTCGGGACGGATTATGGCTACACCTTC. Protein: CASSILGTDYGYTF.